A selection of T cell receptor beta chains follows, all from one sample in a study of cytomegalovirus exposure and HLA in healthy donors. The repertoire was sequenced with immunoSEQ multiplex PCR; TCRdb's copy has only in-frame clones and lacks some. The sample includes about 160,000 clones, about 60% seen only once; the top ten take roughly 7%. Sequencing was performed on PBMCs. The receptors originated from a woman in her sixties in good health and CMV-seropositive. Each CDR3 is given with its conserved first and last residue. D genes are given only for firm matches. The size entry is marked missing in some rows and otherwise reads once, few, many or a size class.

V,J,size,D,DNA,CDR3
TRBV19,TRBJ2-7,-,TRBD2,TGTGCCAGTGGGCGGACTAGCGCTTCCTACGAGCAGTACTTC,CASGRTSASYEQYF
TRBV30,TRBJ2-3,few,-,TGTGCCTGGAGTGTACTCACAGATACGCAGTATTTT,CAWSVLTDTQYF
TRBV5-1,TRBJ1-2,few,-,TGCGCCAGCAGCTTGGACAGCTATGGCTACACCTTC,CASSLDSYGYTF
TRBV28,TRBJ2-7,once,TRBD2,TGTGCCAGCAGTTTGTCGACTAGCGGGACCTCCTACGAGCAGTACTTC,CASSLSTSGTSYEQYF
TRBV7-3,TRBJ2-3,-,-,TGTGCCAGCAGCTTAATCGAGCCCTTCACAGATACGCAGTATTTT,CASSLIEPFTDTQYF
TRBV7-2,TRBJ2-3,-,-,TGTGCCAGCAGTGGTGGAGTGGGGCAGTATTTT,CASSGGVGQYF
TRBV5-1,TRBJ1-1,once,TRBD1,TGCGCCAGCAGCTTGGTACAGGGGTCGAACACTGAAGCTTTCTTT,CASSLVQGSNTEAFF
TRBV10-3,TRBJ2-3,-,TRBD2,TGTGCCTCGGGACTAGGTGGGAGCACAGATACGCAGTATTTT,CASGLGGSTDTQYF
TRBV4-3,TRBJ2-7,-,TRBD2,TGCGCCAGCAGCCAAGTAGCTGGGCTAGCGGCCTACGAGCAGTACTTC,CASSQVAGLAAYEQYF
TRBV10-1,TRBJ1-4,-,-,TGCGCCAGCAGTGTTCAGGGTCGTTATGCAACTAATGAAAAACTGTTTTTT,CASSVQGRYATNEKLFF
TRBV9,TRBJ2-1,few,TRBD2,TGTGCCAGCAGCGTAGCTGGAGGACTAGCGGGAGGGGAGGAGCAGTTCTTC,CASSVAGGLAGGEEQFF
TRBV11-2,TRBJ2-7,-,TRBD1,TGTGCCAGCAGCTTAATGATGGCAGGGGGCTCCGAGCAGTACTTC,CASSLMMAGGSEQYF
TRBV6-6,TRBJ2-1,-,-,TGTGCCAGCAGTTACCCGGGAACCTACAATGAGCAGTTCTTC,CASSYPGTYNEQFF
TRBV15,TRBJ1-4,-,-,TGTGCCACCGCACCGGGGGTAGGAAGTGAAAAACTGTTTTTT,CATAPGVGSEKLFF
TRBV7-2,TRBJ2-5,-,-,TGTGCCAACGGCTACGGACAGCCAGAGACCCAGTACTTC,CANGYGQPETQYF
TRBV7-6,TRBJ2-5,-,TRBD1,TGTGCCAGCAGCGCCGACAGGGTCCAAGAGACCCAGTACTTC,CASSADRVQETQYF
TRBV28,TRBJ2-1,-,TRBD1,TGTGCCAGCAGTCACCCCGGACAGGGGTCCGATGAGCAGTTCTTC,CASSHPGQGSDEQFF
TRBV5-4,TRBJ2-2,few,-,TGTGCCAGCAGCTTGAATCCAGGGAACACCGGGGAGCTGTTTTTT,CASSLNPGNTGELFF
TRBV28,TRBJ2-7,once,TRBD2,TGTGCCAGCAGTTTAGTCGGGACTATAAGCTACGAGCAGTACTTC,CASSLVGTISYEQYF
TRBV27,TRBJ1-2,-,-,TGTGCCAGCAGTTTAATGGCAGAGAGGATTAACTATGGCTACACCTTC,CASSLMAERINYGYTF